A single sample gave rise to the 21 T cell receptor beta chains below, sequenced in a study of a mutant IDH1 vaccine in newly diagnosed glioma. The antigens of these receptors remain unknown. Time point of the sample: week 47, end of study. Doses consisted of 300 ug of mutant IDH1 20-mer peptide each, paired with topical imiquimod. TCRdb keeps only in-frame clones here, not all; method: immunoSEQ multiplex PCR. The repertoire includes some 42,000 clones, about 80% of them detected once, and about 19% sits in the top ten. This specimen consisted of PBMCs, obtained from a glioma patient whose treatment included an IDH1 peptide vaccine. These receptors came from a man between 18 and 35 years old with glioma. Some clones in this sample may be carry-over from other donors' samples.

The genes are TRBV6-1 and TRBJ1-6, with TRBD1 identical over 7 bases. This CDR3 contains 15 residues. Germline lookup yields CDR1 MNHNS and CDR2 SASEGT. The V gene end was trimmed by 2 bases and the J gene end by 10 bases; junction bases not matched to a gene: 8. CDR3 sequence: CASSETRQGGSPLHF. DNA of the CDR3: TGTGCCAGCAGTGAAACCCGGCAGGGGGGATCACCCCTCCACTTT.

The chain is built from TRBV6-5 and TRBJ1-1; D perhaps matches TRBD1 (5 bases). The CDR3 runs 11 residues. With 2 bases removed from V and 10 bases from J, the gap between germline ends came to 8 bases. The germline V gene has CDR1 MNHEY and CDR2 SVGAGI. The CDR3 sequence: CASSYGGSAFF. The CDR3 DNA is TGTGCCAGCAGTTACGGGGGATCAGCTTTCTTT.

The chain combines TRBV5-1 with TRBJ1-1, with 8 bases fitting TRBD1. CDR1 is SGHRS, CDR2 YFSETQ, per germline. The CDR3 loop spans 13 amino acids. V gave up 2 bases and J gave up 7 bases; unmatched junction bases: 4. The CDR3 DNA follows: TGCGCCAGCAGCTTCGAAGGACAGGGTGAAGCTTTCTTT. This encodes CASSFEGQGEAFF.

The V and J genes are TRBV27 and TRBJ1-2, with TRBD1 as a possible D gene (5 bases). In germline, CDR1 is MNHEY, CDR2 SMNVEV (reference sequence). The ends were cut back, 7 bases at V and 2 bases at J, with 14 bases in the middle. This CDR3 is 14 amino acids long. The CDR3 nucleotides read TGTGCCAGCAAGAACCCCGGGACGAACTATGGCTACACCTTC. Its translation is CASKNPGTNYGYTF.

V usage is TRBV9 and J usage is TRBJ1-1, with D maybe TRBD1 (6 bases). The V end was cut by 0 bases, the J end by 0 bases, with 9 bases between. From germline, CDR1 is SGDLS and CDR2 YYNGEE. This CDR3 comprises 15 residues. CDR3 residues: CASSVGRGVNTEAFF. Written as DNA, the CDR3 is TGTGCCAGCAGCGTAGGAAGGGGGGTGAACACTGAAGCTTTCTTT.

This chain links TRBV30 with TRBJ2-7; 12 bases map to TRBD1. The CDR3 is 21 residues long. The J segment lost 4 bases and the V segment lost 0 bases, leaving 22 bases of the junction unmatched. Per the germline V gene, CDR1 is GTSNPN and CDR2 is SVGIG (reference sequence). CDR3 protein: CAWSVFTHPGQGARVRYEQYF. The CDR3 region has the DNA TGTGCCTGGAGTGTATTTACACACCCGGGACAGGGGGCGCGAGTGAGGTACGAGCAGTACTTC.

On this clone itself: One end of the junction varies from germline; a read error may be responsible. The J gene is TRBJ1-1, the V gene TRBV4-3, with 11 bases aligning to TRBD1. CDR1 is LGHNA, CDR2 YSLEER, per germline. There are 14 residues in the CDR3. The CDR3 DNA follows: TGCGCCAGCAGCCACGCCCCGGGACAGGGGGTACACTTTTTC. This encodes CASSHAPGQGVHFF.

This chain joins TRBV6-5 and TRBJ1-2; D is possibly TRBD1 (6 bases). V was trimmed by 6 bases and J by 2 bases, leaving 13 bases between them. Germline V gene data show CDR1 as MNHEY and CDR2 as SVGAGI. This CDR3 comprises 14 residues. The chain's CDR3 is CASSPRTGNYGYTF. CDR3 nucleotide sequence: TGTGCCAGCAGCCCAAGAACAGGGAACTATGGCTACACCTTC.

The chain employs TRBV9 and TRBJ1-2; D unresolved. The CDR3 covers 17 residues. V dropped 4 bases and J dropped 5 bases, with 24 bases sitting between them. CDR1 is SGDLS, CDR2 YYNGEE, per germline. The CDR3, as DNA: TGTGCCAGCAGCCCAGCTCCCCGGGAGGAAGATCGATATGGCTACACCTTC. This encodes CASSPAPREEDRYGYTF.

The chain joins TRBV5-6 to TRBJ1-2; D is perhaps TRBD1 (5 bases). V shed 0 bases and J shed 13 bases, with 22 bases lying between them. The V gene's germline CDR1 is SGHDT and CDR2 YYEEEE. The CDR3 has 15 amino acids. The CDR3 reads CASSLDLGVSGVATF. Written as DNA, the CDR3 is TGTGCCAGCAGCTTGGACCTGGGGGTTTCGGGGGTGGCCACCTTC.

The chain recombines TRBV6-1 with TRBJ1-1, with a possible D match to TRBD1 (5 bases). Trimming took 4 bases from V and 1 from J, leaving 13 bases between them. The CDR3 has 15 amino acids. Germline CDR1 MNHNS, CDR2 SASEGT. In DNA, the CDR3 is TGTGCCAGCAGTGTGAAGCGGGGGGGGAACACTGAAGCTTTCTTT. This translates into CASSVKRGGNTEAFF.

The genes are TRBV6-5 and TRBJ2-7; 8 nucleotides agree with TRBD1. Germline trimming cut 6 bases from V and 2 bases from J; bases unmatched to any gene: 9. From germline, CDR1 is MNHEY and CDR2 SVGAGI. The CDR3 is 15 residues long. CDR3 protein: CASSRGQGGTYEQYF. Written as DNA, the CDR3 is TGTGCCAGCAGCCGAGGACAGGGAGGAACCTACGAGCAGTACTTC.

This sequence joins TRBV27 and TRBJ1-3; perhaps TRBD1 as D (5 bases). V dropped 3 bases and J dropped 1 base, with 10 bases sitting between them. This CDR3 has 15 residues. Germline lookup yields CDR1 MNHEY and CDR2 SMNVEV (reference sequence). CDR3 in DNA: TGTGCCAGCAGTTTGTTCTGGGGGTCTGGAAACACCATATATTTT. It translates to CASSLFWGSGNTIYF.

The CDR3 here is CATYKGGGVPYEQYF. The CDR3 nucleotides are TGCGCCACCTACAAAGGTGGGGGTGTTCCCTACGAGCAGTACTTC. The chain couples TRBV5-1 to TRBJ2-7; D is perhaps TRBD1 or TRBD2 (5 bases each). The V and J ends lost 9 bases and 2 bases respectively, with 21 bases between them. The CDR3 contains 15 residues. Germline assignment: CDR1 SGHRS and CDR2 YFSETQ.

The V call is TRBV5-6, the J call TRBJ1-2, with D possibly matching TRBD1 (5 bases). The CDR3 spans 13 residues. Trimming took 7 bases from V and 6 from J, leaving 16 bases between them. Per the germline V gene, CDR1 is SGHDT and CDR2 is YYEEEE. The CDR3 sequence: CASYRYERDGYTF. CDR3 sequence (DNA): TGTGCCAGCTACAGGTATGAACGGGATGGCTACACCTTC.

The gene calls are TRBV19 and TRBJ1-1; D uncertain. The CDR3 totals 13 residues. V was pared by 3 bases and J by 4 bases, with 9 bases between. CDR1 is LNHDA and CDR2 is SQIVND in the germline V gene (reference sequence). CDR3 coding DNA: TGTGCCAGTAGTATCGCCATTATCACTGAAGCTTTCTTT. Its translation is CASSIAIITEAFF.

This clone has a single count. This sequence joins TRBV7-9 and TRBJ2-7; D is unresolved. The V gene's germline CDR1 is SEHNR and CDR2 FQNEAQ (reference sequence). The CDR3 length is 15 residues. V lost 5 bases to trimming and J lost 3 bases, with 17 bases between them. Here the CDR3 reads CASSLLARGVYEQYF. The CDR3 DNA reads TGTGCCAGCAGCCTACTGGCGAGAGGCGTCTACGAGCAGTACTTC.

The V and J genes are TRBV15 and TRBJ1-2, with D perhaps TRBD1 (6 bases). V lost 0 bases to trimming and J lost 8 bases, with 22 bases between them. The germline gives CDR1 LNHNV, CDR2 YYDKDF (reference sequence). The length of the CDR3 is 17 residues. CDR3 coding DNA: TGTGCCACCAGCAGAGATCGAGAGGGCACAGGGATTCAGGGCTACACCTTC. Residues: CATSRDREGTGIQGYTF.

J is TRBJ2-3 and V is TRBV5-6; D gene uncertain. There are 12 residues in the CDR3. Per germline, CDR1 SGHDT and CDR2 YYEEEE. V was shortened by 6 bases and J by 5 bases, with 10 bases between the two germline ends. Here the CDR3 reads CASMLRRDTQYF. The DNA of the CDR3 is TGTGCCAGCATGCTACGGCGAGATACGCAGTATTTT. Together with reference TRBV5-6 and TRBJ2-3, the CDR3 gives the full variable domain: DAGVTQSPTHLIKTRGQQVTLRCSPKSGHDTVSWYQQALGQGPQFIFQYYEEEERQRGNFPDRFSGHQFPNYSSELNVNALLLGDSALYLCASMLRRDTQYFGPGTRLTVL.

The chain is built from TRBV9 and TRBJ2-2, with 7 bases identical to TRBD1. J lost 14 bases, V lost 4 bases, and 23 bases had no gene match. The CDR3 loop spans 17 amino acids. The germline V gene has CDR1 SGDLS and CDR2 YYNGEE. In nucleotides, the CDR3 is TGTGCCAGCAGCCCCGCGTTAGGTGTAGGGACAGACCTCTACCTGTTTTTT. Translation gives CASSPALGVGTDLYLFF.

CDR3 DNA: TGTGCCAGCAGCGTAGGGGCGGGAGGGGCCTACGAGCAGTACTTC. Protein sequence: CASSVGAGGAYEQYF. The chain employs TRBV9 and TRBJ2-7, with TRBD2 matching over 9 bases. Germline V lookup: CDR1 SGDLS, CDR2 YYNGEE. Unmatched junction bases numbered 3, after V lost 0 bases and J lost 2 bases. CDR3 length: 15 amino acids.